This TCR beta chain was sequenced in a study of T cell responses to AZD1222 COVID-19 vaccine. Whole-study findings and limits: Only after the peak T cell response were repertoires sampled. Among the donors, most were white British and more were female, and clonal diversity was possibly underestimated.

The method was immunoSEQ multiplex PCR; TCRdb's version includes in-frame clones alone and lacks a portion of them. The sample shows 84,000 or so clones, 80% to 90% of them seen only once. V gave up 5 bases and J gave up 4 bases, with 14 bases separating them. The CDR3 runs to 15 residues. Germline CDR1 LNHDA, CDR2 SQIVND (reference sequence). Remarks on this clone: Its antigen is unknown.

The genes are TRBV19 and TRBJ2-2; D uncertain. This sequence originates from an adult in good health. This specimen consisted of peripheral blood, obtained on day 0 of AZD1222 vaccination. The CDR3 is CASSSRRTRTGELFF. For the CDR3, the DNA is TGTGCCAGTAGTTCGCGACGGACCCGCACCGGGGAGCTGTTTTTT.